The rows below give T cell receptor beta chains drawn from one sample of a study of cytomegalovirus exposure and HLA in healthy donors. Using immunoSEQ multiplex PCR, the repertoire was profiled, and TCRdb retains in-frame clones only, with some absent. The sample contains roughly 160,000 clones, about 85% of which appear only once. The source material was PBMCs. The receptors derive from a young man in good health and CMV-seropositive. The CDR3 runs from the conserved cysteine through the conserved F or W. Each record gives: J gene, clone size, D gene, V gene, CDR3 protein, CDR3 DNA. A D gene is named only where the DNA matches it firmly. The size of a clone is reported for some rows only, either as once, few or many, or as a class for expanded clones.

>TRBJ2-5|.|TRBD2|TRBV6-6
CASSDFSGQETQYF
TGTGCCAGCAGTGATTTTAGCGGGCAAGAGACCCAGTACTTC
>TRBJ1-2|.|.|TRBV7-9
CASSPAGVLYGYTF
TGTGCCAGCAGCCCCGCAGGGGTTCTCTATGGCTACACCTTC
>TRBJ1-2|.|.|TRBV5-1
CASRDRTGGGYTF
TGCGCCAGCAGAGACAGGACGGGAGGTGGCTACACCTTC
>TRBJ1-5|few|.|TRBV6-1
CASSFSGRDQPQHF
TGTGCCAGCAGTTTCTCAGGGAGGGATCAGCCCCAGCATTTT
>TRBJ2-2|.|TRBD1|TRBV18
CASSPAGQGSTGELFF
TGTGCCAGCTCACCTGCCGGACAGGGTAGCACCGGGGAGCTGTTTTTT
>TRBJ2-7|.|TRBD1|TRBV7-9
CASSPGQALPYEQYF
TGTGCCAGCAGCCCGGGACAGGCGCTACCCTACGAGCAGTACTTC
>TRBJ2-4|once|.|TRBV29-1
CSVGGGGGRENIQYF
TGCAGCGTTGGAGGAGGGGGCGGGCGTGAAAACATTCAGTACTTC
>TRBJ2-1|.|TRBD2|TRBV7-8
CASSKTSGRNNEQFF
TGTGCCAGCAGCAAAACTAGCGGGAGAAACAATGAGCAGTTCTTC
>TRBJ2-3|.|TRBD1|TRBV28
CASSLAGTEDLDTQYF
TGTGCCAGCAGTTTAGCCGGGACAGAGGATTTAGATACGCAGTATTTT
>TRBJ1-5|.|.|TRBV19
CASSITRRSNQPQHF
TGTGCCAGTAGTATTACTCGTCGAAGCAATCAGCCCCAGCATTTT
>TRBJ2-1|.|TRBD2|TRBV5-1
CASSLGLAGRRIYNEQFF
TGCGCCAGCAGCTTGGGCCTAGCGGGCCGCAGGATTTACAATGAGCAGTTCTTC
>TRBJ2-3|.|TRBD2|TRBV5-1
CASSSGTSEADTQYF
TGCGCCAGCAGTTCAGGGACTAGCGAGGCAGATACGCAGTATTTT
>TRBJ2-5|.|TRBD1|TRBV5-1
CASTLGDRQETQYF
TGCGCCAGCACCCTCGGGGACAGACAAGAGACCCAGTACTTC
>TRBJ2-1|.|TRBD2|TRBV7-9
CASSLGLAGAFNEQFF
TGTGCCAGCAGCTTAGGTTTAGCGGGAGCCTTTAATGAGCAGTTCTTC
>TRBJ2-1|.|TRBD2|TRBV7-3
CASSFHSGEQFF
TGTGCCAGCAGTTTTCATAGCGGGGAGCAGTTCTTC
>TRBJ1-1|.|.|TRBV6-1
CASSKGADTEAFF
TGTGCCAGCAGTAAGGGAGCGGACACTGAAGCTTTCTTT